These 9 T cell receptor beta chains originate from one sample sequenced in a study of blood T cell repertoires in COVID-19. Profiling relied on immunoSEQ multiplex PCR, and the TCRdb table lists in-frame clones only, not all of them. The profile shows tens of thousands of clones, around 94% of them singletons. The sequencing sample was made of peripheral blood. The origin of the receptors is a woman aged 55-69 years with active COVID-19.

The chain couples TRBV5-6 to TRBJ2-5; maybe TRBD2 (6 bases). Germline V gene sequence: CDR1 SGHDT, CDR2 YYEEEE. Deletions cut 3 bases from V and 5 bases from J, with 14 bases between. The CDR3 contains 14 residues. This CDR3 reads CASSSRGLGETQYF. DNA of the CDR3: TGTGCCAGCAGCTCGAGGGGACTTGGGGAGACCCAGTACTTC.

The genes are TRBV15 and TRBJ1-1; D is perhaps TRBD1 (5 bases). This CDR3 comprises 17 residues. Germline V gene sequence: CDR1 LNHNV, CDR2 YYDKDF (reference sequence). Trimming shortened V by 0 bases and J by 0 bases, and 14 bases separated the two germline ends. The CDR3 sequence is CATSRDRAGDLNTEAFF. DNA of the CDR3: TGTGCCACCAGCAGAGATCGTGCCGGGGACTTGAACACTGAAGCTTTCTTT.

The rearrangement uses TRBV5-1 and TRBJ2-1; TRBD2 matches at 9 bases. Germline loops: CDR1 SGHRS, CDR2 YFSETQ. V gave up 0 bases and J gave up 6 bases; unmatched junction bases: 7. The CDR3 totals 16 residues. CDR3 residues: CASSLVATSGFNEQFF. CDR3 nucleotides: TGCGCCAGCAGCTTGGTCGCGACTAGCGGCTTCAATGAGCAGTTCTTC.

This sequence joins TRBV2 and TRBJ2-2, with D uncertain. V lost 0 bases to trimming and J lost 6 bases, with 14 bases between them. From germline, CDR1 is SNHLY and CDR2 FYNNEI. This CDR3 contains 16 residues. The CDR3 reads CASSEASSRSSGELFF. Written as DNA, the CDR3 is TGTGCCAGCAGTGAAGCTAGCAGTCGAAGCTCCGGGGAGCTGTTTTTT.

The chain is built from TRBV28 and TRBJ1-3; TRBD1 might be the D (5 bases). Germline lookup yields CDR1 MDHEN and CDR2 SYDVKM. This CDR3 is built from 15 residues. Trimming cost V 6 bases and J 3 bases, with 15 bases left between them. DNA for the CDR3: TGTGCCAGCAGCCCCACCGGGGGTGGTGGAAACACCATATATTTT. Protein product: CASSPTGGGGNTIYF.

This clone was counted a single time. The chain uses TRBV2 and TRBJ1-6; the match to TRBD1 covers 8 bases. The V and J ends lost 8 bases and 7 bases, in that order; junction bases with no gene match: 4. The CDR3 totals 13 residues. The germline V gene encodes CDR1 SNHLY and CDR2 FYNNEI. The CDR3 region has the DNA TGTGCCAGCTTGGACAGGGAAAATTCACCCCTCCACTTT. This translates into CASLDRENSPLHF.

The chain combines TRBV6-6 with TRBJ1-3; TRBD1 agrees at 7 bases. The germline CDR1 and CDR2 sequences are MNHNY and SVGAGI (reference sequence). The CDR3 sequence is 16 residues long. The V and J ends lost 2 bases and 0 bases, in that order; junction bases with no gene match: 4. For the CDR3, the DNA is TGTGCCAGCAGTTACACTGGGACAGACTCTGGAAACACCATATATTTT. Residues: CASSYTGTDSGNTIYF.

This chain links TRBV29-1 with TRBJ1-1; D is undetermined. This CDR3 comprises 13 residues. The V gene's germline CDR1 is SQVTM and CDR2 ANQGSEA. Trimming removed 4 bases at V and 4 bases at J, with 13 bases between. The CDR3 DNA reads as TGCAGCGTTGCTTATTCGGGAGTCACTGAAGCTTTCTTT. As protein: CSVAYSGVTEAFF.

The chain links TRBV4-1 to TRBJ1-1; perhaps TRBD1 as D (6 bases). Germline CDR1 reads MGHRA; CDR2 reads YSYEKL. The V end was cut by 2 bases, the J end by 7 bases, with 17 bases between. The length of the CDR3 is 15 residues. The CDR3 loop is CASSQHQGSRGEAFF. DNA of the CDR3: TGCGCCAGCAGCCAACACCAGGGGAGCAGGGGTGAAGCTTTCTTT.